This T cell receptor beta chain was observed in a study of CD8 T cells in ankylosing spondylitis. The study's findings and limits: The clones that were linked to disease were reported to be significantly enriched in matched synovial fluid samples from ankylosing spondylitis patients. CD8+ cells made up the disease-linked clones, which were relatively rare in peripheral blood. In the blood and synovial fluid of reactive arthritis, some motif variants had been previously reported. Characteristic of ankylosing spondylitis blood, it appeared, was a TCR beta motif comprising several highly homologous variants.

Germline V lookup: CDR1 DFQATT, CDR2 SNEGSKA (reference sequence). This CDR3 has 16 residues. J lost 4 bases, V lost 1 base, and 8 bases had no gene match. This clonotype was seen more than once but under ten times. Its antigen is not known. Scientists made TCR beta libraries using quantitative 5'-RACE with molecular barcodes. TCRdb re-called the 5' RACE reads with MiXCR, one entry per CDR3 protein. Of more than 650,000 distinct CDR3 sequences in the sample, 12% were seen once. The TCR originated in a male donor with ankylosing spondylitis. The J gene is TRBJ2-2, the V gene TRBV20-1, with TRBD1 matching over 8 bases. The sequencing input was blood, either unsorted or a sorted T cell fraction (not recorded which). The CDR3 bases are TGCAGTGCTAGAGTTGGGCGAACAGGGGGCACCGGGGAGCTGTTTTTT. It encodes CSARVGRTGGTGELFF.